What follows are 14 T cell receptor beta chains derived from one specimen sequenced in a study of monozygotic twins with inflammatory bowel disease. TCRdb re-analyzed the 5' RACE reads; it lists each CDR3 protein once, without DNA. The table counts fewer than 400,000 distinct CDR3 sequences; roughly 5.8% lies in the top ten. Specimen: blood. These receptor sequences come from a human donor with ulcerative colitis or Crohn's disease, or a healthy co-twin of an affected twin (not recorded which).

This chain uses TRBV25-1 with TRBJ2-7; TCRdb proposes TRBD1, but this gene call is untestable without DNA. Germline CDR1 MGHDK, CDR2 SYGVNS. CDR3 length: 15 residues. CDR3 amino acids: CASSETGKTTYEQYF.

The chain employs TRBV7-2 and TRBJ1-5; TCRdb selects TRBD1, and the lack of DNA leaves this call unchecked. CDR1 and CDR2 from the germline V gene are SGHTA and FQGNSA. The CDR3 loop spans 16 amino acids. CDR3 region: CASSLETGGGNQPQHF.

The chain joins TRBV5-1 to TRBJ2-7; TCRdb names TRBD2, which stays unverified in the absence of DNA. Per germline, CDR1 SGHRS and CDR2 YFSETQ. The CDR3 is 15 amino acids. The chain's CDR3 is CASSLALRGGYEQYF.

The rearrangement joins TRBV20-1 to TRBJ2-5; no DNA is available, so the TRBD2 call from TCRdb remains unchecked. The germline gives CDR1 DFQATT, CDR2 SNEGSKA (reference sequence). The CDR3 sequence is 14 residues long. Here the CDR3 reads CSALAGTKKETQYF.

The chain couples TRBV24-1 to TRBJ1-2. Germline CDR1 KGHDR, CDR2 SFDVKD. The CDR3 spans 13 residues. The chain's CDR3 is CATSDSVGYGYTF.

The CDR3 region is CATSPGFSGRAKHF. V usage is TRBV24-1 and J usage is TRBJ2-3; TCRdb's D call, TRBD2, is unchecked because there is no DNA. The CDR3 has 14 residues. The germline V gene encodes CDR1 KGHDR and CDR2 SFDVKD.

This rearrangement joins TRBV20-1 to TRBJ1-3. The CDR3 contains 12 residues. Germline CDR1 is DFQATT and CDR2 is SNEGSKA (reference sequence). The CDR3 here is CSARDLGNTIYF.

The chain links TRBV18 to TRBJ2-1. The CDR3 sequence is 12 residues long. CDR1 and CDR2 (germline): KGHSH, LQKENI. CDR3 region: CASSPSINEQFF. Using reference TRBV18 and TRBJ2-1 for the parts outside the CDR3, the full variable domain is NAGVMQNPRHLVRRRGQEARLRCSPMKGHSHVYWYRQLPEEGLKFMVYLQKENIIDESGMPKERFSAEFPKEGPSILRIQQVVRGDSAAYFCASSPSINEQFFGPGTRLTVL.

V and J are TRBV2 and TRBJ2-2; the D call from TCRdb, TRBD1, cannot be confirmed without DNA. This CDR3 has 14 residues. The V gene's germline CDR1 is SNHLY and CDR2 FYNNEI. CDR3 region: CASSGSRAAGELFF.

The gene calls are TRBV18 and TRBJ2-5; TCRdb's assignment of TRBD1 cannot be checked, as there is no DNA. CDR1 is KGHSH, CDR2 LQKENI, per germline. CDR3 length: 14 amino acids. CDR3 in amino acids: CASSATGPRETQYF.

J is TRBJ1-1 and V is TRBV18. The CDR3 totals 13 residues. Germline CDR1 reads KGHSH; CDR2 reads LQKENI. CDR3 loop: CASSPEGSVGAFF.

The chain joins TRBV19 to TRBJ2-7. The length of the CDR3 is 14 residues. The germline V gene has CDR1 LNHDA and CDR2 SQIVND (reference sequence). The CDR3 sequence is CASSDDRASYEQYF.

The chain couples TRBV6-5 to TRBJ2-7; TCRdb outputs TRBD1, but without DNA this stays unchecked. CDR1 is MNHEY, CDR2 SVGAGI, per germline. The CDR3 sequence is 13 residues long. The CDR3 loop reads CASSRDGTYEQYF.

The J gene is TRBJ2-4, the V gene TRBV5-6; TCRdb selects TRBD2, and the lack of DNA leaves this call unchecked. The CDR3 consists of 15 residues. The germline CDR1 and CDR2 sequences are SGHDT and YYEEEE. The chain's CDR3 is CASTLTGGAGYIQYF.